This T cell receptor (beta chain) was observed in a study of blood T cells in healthy people across ages. Study in general: About one barcoded beta molecule per two T cells was captured by template switching.

The CDR3 loop spans 14 amino acids. CDR1 is MNHNS and CDR2 is SASEGT in the germline V gene. Trimming pared 0 bases from V and 5 bases from J, leaving 10 bases between. A second PCR of about 7 to 11 cycles used a sample-barcoded 5' primer and a J-beta primer mix. TCRdb processed the 5' RACE reads anew with MiXCR; each CDR3 protein has one entry. The sample carries fewer than 2 million distinct CDR3 sequences, approximately 39% recorded once. The sample taken for sequencing was blood. The chain uses TRBV6-1 and TRBJ2-5, with a weak D call TRBD2 (6 bases). This TCR was sampled from a human donor in good health. CDR3 DNA sequence: TGTGCCAGCAGTGAAGCCGGGGGTGACGAGACCCAGTACTTC. It is translated as CASSEAGGDETQYF.